The 3 T cell receptor beta chains below come from one sample, sequenced in a study of response to subunit inactivated influenza vaccine. TCRdb re-analysed the RT-PCR reads in MiXCR, keeping a single row per CDR3 protein. Of 700,000 to 900,000 distinct CDR3 sequences detected, around 20% appear once; the ten largest clones hold roughly a tenth. The material was PBMCs from blood, obtained 5 to 6 days after vaccination. The receptors here all came from a man between 50 and 59 years old who received an inactivated influenza vaccine.

This clonotype was observed a handful of times. The chain carries TRBV2 and TRBJ2-1; the match to TRBD2 covers 9 bases. Germline assignment: CDR1 SNHLY and CDR2 FYNNEI. The CDR3 covers 14 residues. V shed 5 bases, J shed 8 bases, and the junction held 7 bases outside the gene matches. The CDR3 region is CASSLREGPHEQFF. The CDR3 bases are TGTGCCAGCAGTTTGCGGGAGGGCCCCCATGAGCAGTTCTTC.

The gene calls are TRBV28 and TRBJ1-1; no reliable D call. Trimming cost V 3 bases and J 1 base, with 6 bases left between them. This CDR3 contains 13 residues. Looked up from germline, CDR1 is MDHEN and CDR2 is SYDVKM. This chain's CDR3 is CASSFDSNTEAFF. The CDR3 bases are TGTGCCAGCAGTTTTGACTCGAACACTGAAGCTTTCTTT.

This clonotype came up a few times. V usage is TRBV24-1 and J usage is TRBJ2-2; D call uncertain. Per the germline V gene, CDR1 is KGHDR and CDR2 is SFDVKD. The V gene lost 1 base and the J gene lost 1 base, with 3 bases spanning the gap. The CDR3 totals 14 residues. The CDR3 sequence: CATSDFENTGELFF. The CDR3 nucleotides are TGTGCCACCAGTGATTTCGAGAACACCGGGGAGCTGTTTTTT.